The T cell receptor (beta chain) under discussion was sequenced for a study of T cell changes during pregnancy in multiple sclerosis. Libraries were prepared by immunoSEQ multiplex PCR; TCRdb keeps only in-frame clonotypes and omits some of them. The table records 57,000 or so clones, roughly 93% of them present only once. V lost 3 bases, J lost 0 bases, and 9 bases lay in between. The CDR3 sequence is 14 residues long. Germline CDR1 LNHDA, CDR2 SQIVND (reference sequence). This clone was counted once. The sequence was collected from a female donor with multiple sclerosis, enrolled in a pregnancy study. The sequencing used peripheral blood, collected in the second trimester of pregnancy. This chain links TRBV19 with TRBJ2-7; the D gene is possibly TRBD1 (5 bases). The CDR3 loop reads CASSMGPVSYEQYF. CDR3 in DNA: TGTGCCAGTAGTATGGGGCCGGTCTCCTACGAGCAGTACTTC.